This TCR beta chain was observed in a study of cytomegalovirus exposure and HLA in healthy donors. Whole-study findings and limits: Usually a TCR sequence was rare, but some public TCRs were found in many donors. According to a subsequent analysis, TCR clusters from the first cohort were inclined to appear together in the roughly 120 validation repertoires. The study recorded 150 to 200 TCR beta chains that were cytomegalovirus-associated.

Produced via immunoSEQ multiplex PCR; TCRdb's table is partial and in-frame only. Counted here are 100,000 to 120,000 clones, approximately 88% occurring once; the ten biggest clones make up 1.4%. The germline V gene has CDR1 LGHNA and CDR2 YSLEER. Trimming shortened V by 1 base and J by 1 base, and 8 bases separated the two germline ends. CDR3 length equals 15 residues. This clone was detected a few times. No antigen is known for it. In the same sample, other DNA sequences code for this CDR3. This receptor was identified in a woman in her 30s in good health and CMV-seropositive. The rearrangement uses TRBV4-3 and TRBJ1-3; D ambiguous. Sequenced material: PBMCs. Written as DNA, the CDR3 is TGCGCCAGCAGCCAAGGGACTGCGTCTGGAAACACCATATATTTT. Translated: CASSQGTASGNTIYF.